This T cell receptor (beta chain) was identified in a study of blood T cell repertoires in COVID-19. Study in general: The study drew acute and convalescent COVID-19 samples from the United States, Italy and Spain. T cells, B-cell-depleted T cells, or PBMCs provided the cDNA or gDNA that served as material.

In the study's own analysis: The assay estimated nucleated cells by amplifying reference gene primers. TCRdb's table, derived via immunoSEQ multiplex PCR, lists solely in-frame clones and lacks some. V, J and clone size are those of that table, while D and trimming were read from the DNA. The data contain about 190,000 clones, 84% of them singletons. CDR3 length equals 15 residues. The germline V gene has CDR1 SNHLY and CDR2 FYNNEI. The ends lost 4 bases at V and 7 bases at J; junction bases unmatched: 2. Sequencing used peripheral blood. J is TRBJ2-1 and V is TRBV2; 15 bases are shared with TRBD2. This clonotype was sampled from a human donor in a cohort sampled during active COVID-19. In DNA, the CDR3 is TGTGCCAGCAGTGGGACTAGCGGGAGGGGGAATGAGCAGTTCTTC. Its protein product is CASSGTSGRGNEQFF.